These T cell receptor beta chains were read from a single sample in a study of radiotherapy plus CTLA-4 blockade in lung cancer. Only in-frame clones appear in the TCRdb table, and some are missing; sequencing was by immunoSEQ multiplex PCR. The profile covers 20,000 to 30,000 clones, with around 71% appearing a single time and about 3% taken by the ten largest. The sequencing here drew on peripheral blood, taken from a patient treated with radiotherapy plus ipilimumab. The receptor source for this set is a human donor with non-small cell lung cancer whose response to radiotherapy plus ipilimumab could not be evaluated. Both conserved end residues are part of each CDR3. D genes are given only for firm matches. Rows give clone size only sometimes, using once, few, many, or a class for an expanded clone.

cdr3_nt cdr3_aa v_call d_call clone_size j_call
TGTGCCAGCAGTGAACCGGGACTAGCGGAAGAGACCCAGTACTTC CASSEPGLAEETQYF TRBV6-1 TRBD2 NA TRBJ2-5
TGTGCCAGCAGTTTAGGCGGGACAGGGTTACATGGCTACACCTTC CASSLGGTGLHGYTF TRBV28 TRBD1 NA TRBJ1-2
TGTGCCAGCAGCTTAGGGACAGGGAGTACTGAAGCTTTCTTT CASSLGTGSTEAFF TRBV13 TRBD1 NA TRBJ1-1
TGTGCCAGCAGCCCACTTCGGACAGGGGGTTCCTACGAGCAGTACTTC CASSPLRTGGSYEQYF TRBV5-4 TRBD1 NA TRBJ2-7
TGTGCCAGCAGTCAGAGGTACGAGCAGTACTTC CASSQRYEQYF TRBV28 NA NA TRBJ2-7
TGTGCCAGCTCACCCGGACAGGGGGGACACACCGGGGAGCTGTTTTTT CASSPGQGGHTGELFF TRBV18 TRBD1 NA TRBJ2-2
TGTGCCAGCAGTTCCCCCGGGCGGGGGAATGAAAAACTGTTTTTT CASSSPGRGNEKLFF TRBV27 NA once TRBJ1-4
TGTGCCAGCAGTCCTCGAGGGGGCGGTGACTATGGCTACACCTTC CASSPRGGGDYGYTF TRBV28 TRBD1 NA TRBJ1-2
TGTGCCAGCAGCTTGGTGGCGGGCCCCACAGATACGCAGTATTTT CASSLVAGPTDTQYF TRBV7-9 NA NA TRBJ2-3
TGTGCCAGCAGCGTAGGACAGGGTTTGGGCACTGAAGCTTTCTTT CASSVGQGLGTEAFF TRBV9 TRBD1 NA TRBJ1-1
TGTGCCAGCAGCAGGAACAGTGGAGGCTACACCTTC CASSRNSGGYTF TRBV5-5 NA NA TRBJ1-2
TGTGCCAGCACCAGGGGCGACAGCGGGAGAGTCCTAGGAGGTCAAAAGCGCTACAATGAGCAGTTCTTC CASTRGDSGRVLGGQKRYNEQFF TRBV21-1 NA NA TRBJ2-1
TGCGCCAGCAGCGCGCTAATGACAGCCTCCAACTATGGCTACACCTTC CASSALMTASNYGYTF TRBV5-1 NA NA TRBJ1-2
TGTGCCACCCGGCAGGGGAAAAATCAGCCCCAGCATTTT CATRQGKNQPQHF TRBV15 NA NA TRBJ1-5
TGCGCCAGCAGCCAAGATTCCCAGGATGAAAAACTGTTTTTT CASSQDSQDEKLFF TRBV4-3 NA NA TRBJ1-4
TGTGCCAGCAGCTTAGGGGCTTCCTACGAGCAGTACTTC CASSLGASYEQYF TRBV7-2 NA NA TRBJ2-7
TGTGCCAGCAGCAAGACCACAGGGGTTACTGAAGCTTTCTTT CASSKTTGVTEAFF TRBV6-5 TRBD1 NA TRBJ1-1
TGTGCCAGCAGTGCATCAGGTACCAATAGAGCTTTCTTT CASSASGTNRAFF TRBV6-1 NA NA TRBJ1-1
TGTGCCAGCAGTTACTCGAGCAGGGCATCTATTGAAGCTTTCTTT CASSYSSRASIEAFF TRBV6-5 NA NA TRBJ1-1
TGTGCCAGCAGTTTAGGAGGGACAGGGGGCGGTCAGCCCCAGCATTTT CASSLGGTGGGQPQHF TRBV28 TRBD1 NA TRBJ1-5
TGCGCCAGCAGCAGTAGCGCGGGAGCTGGCGGGGAGCTGTTTTTT CASSSSAGAGGELFF TRBV10-1 TRBD2 NA TRBJ2-2
TGTGCCAGCAGCCCGCGGCTAGCGGGAGTCTATGAGCAGTTCTTC CASSPRLAGVYEQFF TRBV7-3 TRBD2 NA TRBJ2-1
TGTGCCAGCAGGGGCGGGGGTAACACCGGGGAGCTGTTTTTT CASRGGGNTGELFF TRBV7-2 TRBD2 NA TRBJ2-2
TGTGCTAGTGGTTCCTACTATGGCTCTGGGGCCAACGTCCTGACTTTC CASGSYYGSGANVLTF TRBV12-5 NA NA TRBJ2-6
TGTGCCAGCAGCTCGGGACTAGCGGGAGGAAATGAGCAGTTCTTC CASSSGLAGGNEQFF TRBV11-2 TRBD2 NA TRBJ2-1
TGCGCCAGCAGTGGACAGGGGGATTACGGCTACACCTTC CASSGQGDYGYTF TRBV10-2 TRBD1 NA TRBJ1-2